This entry describes one TCR beta chain. These data originate in a study of blood T cell repertoires in COVID-19. Libraries were prepared by immunoSEQ multiplex PCR; TCRdb keeps only in-frame clonotypes and omits some of them. The sample includes about 410,000 clones, over 75% of them seen just once. V trimming: 6 bases; J trimming: 3 bases; junction bases outside the gene matches: 11. The CDR3 contains 15 residues. Looked up from germline, CDR1 is MNHEY and CDR2 is SMNVEV (reference sequence). The chain carries TRBV27 and TRBJ2-7; 7 bases map to TRBD1. This sequence was found in a middle-aged woman with COVID-19, enrolled during active disease. Sequencing was carried out using peripheral blood. The CDR3 here is CASRPRGQTNYEQYF. In nucleotides, the CDR3 is TGTGCCAGCAGACCTCGGGGACAGACCAACTACGAGCAGTACTTC.